Each of the 20 T cell receptor beta chains below was sequenced from the same sample in a study of blood T cell repertoires in COVID-19. Only in-frame clones appear in the TCRdb table, and some are missing; sequencing was by immunoSEQ multiplex PCR. Of about 100,000 clones listed, 85% to 90% are singletons. The specimen was peripheral blood. Source of these receptors: a human donor with active COVID-19. The donor label of this sample is uncertain.

The J gene is TRBJ2-7, the V gene TRBV6-5; TRBD1 agrees at 10 bases. The junction had 5 bases not matched to a gene; V was cut back by 4 bases and J by 2 bases. Germline V lookup: CDR1 MNHEY, CDR2 SVGAGI. The CDR3 length is 15 residues. Written as DNA, the CDR3 is TGTGCCAGCAGTTCTTCCGGGACAGGGGCCTACGAGCAGTACTTC. Amino acids: CASSSSGTGAYEQYF.

The CDR3 protein is CASSWDGSSGNTIYF. In DNA form, the CDR3 reads TGCGCCAGCAGCTGGGACGGGAGCTCTGGAAACACCATATATTTT. The V and J genes are TRBV5-1 and TRBJ1-3, with D possibly matching TRBD1 (5 bases). CDR1 and CDR2 (germline): SGHRS, YFSETQ. This CDR3 region has 15 residues. V lost 3 bases to trimming and J lost 0 bases, with 10 bases between them.

This clone was seen more than once but under ten times. V is TRBV10-3 and J is TRBJ2-7; possibly TRBD1 for D (6 bases). Germline V gene lookup returns CDR1 ENHRY and CDR2 SYGVKD. The CDR3 is made up of 17 amino acids. Trimming cost V 0 bases and J 2 bases, with 17 bases left between them. CDR3 amino acids: CAISESTAGVWPYEQYF. For the CDR3, the DNA is TGTGCCATCAGTGAGTCGACGGCAGGGGTCTGGCCCTACGAGCAGTACTTC.

This clone was observed a single time. The chain links TRBV5-6 to TRBJ2-5; 8 bases fit TRBD1. Losses at the gene ends were 1 base for V and 5 bases for J; bases not matched to a gene: 4. The CDR3 has 14 amino acids. Germline assignment: CDR1 SGHDT and CDR2 YYEEEE. CDR3 region: CASSLSGGVETQYF. For the CDR3, the DNA is TGTGCCAGCAGCTTGTCAGGGGGCGTTGAGACCCAGTACTTC.

The V and J genes are TRBV7-8 and TRBJ1-4, with 9 bases that match TRBD1. Trimming cost V 5 bases and J 8 bases; bases outside gene matches: 9. The CDR3 contains 15 residues. Per germline, CDR1 SGHVS and CDR2 FQNEAQ. The CDR3 here is CASSLNRGRGEKLFF. The CDR3 DNA follows: TGTGCCAGCAGCCTAAACAGGGGGCGGGGGGAAAAACTGTTTTTT.

This chain links TRBV6-5 with TRBJ1-6; D is unresolved. Germline CDR1 and CDR2: MNHEY and SVGAGI. Deletions cut 6 bases from V and 5 bases from J, with 8 bases between. The CDR3 sequence is 13 residues long. CDR3 amino acids: CASRESDNSPLHF. The CDR3 DNA follows: TGTGCCAGCAGAGAGAGCGATAATTCACCCCTCCACTTT.

The chain links TRBV5-6 to TRBJ1-1; maybe TRBD1 (5 bases). CDR1 is SGHDT and CDR2 is YYEEEE in the germline V gene. Trimming stripped 3 bases from V and 4 bases from J, with 16 bases between. This CDR3 spans 15 amino acids. Written as DNA, the CDR3 is TGTGCCAGCAGCTCCTGGGAGGGGATGGGCACTGAAGCTTTCTTT. It codes for CASSSWEGMGTEAFF.

For the CDR3, the DNA is TGTGCCAGCAGCTTAGAGCGGGACAGTTTTTACACAGATACGCAGTATTTT. Translated: CASSLERDSFYTDTQYF. V is TRBV11-2 and J is TRBJ2-3; the D gene is possibly TRBD1 (7 bases). With 0 bases removed from V and 2 bases from J, the gap between germline ends came to 15 bases. The CDR3 is made up of 17 amino acids. The V gene's germline CDR1 is SGHAT and CDR2 FQNNGV.

The chain recombines TRBV7-2 with TRBJ1-2; 7 bases agree with TRBD1. The germline V gene encodes CDR1 SGHTA and CDR2 FQGNSA. The CDR3 is made up of 17 amino acids. Trimming took 4 bases from V and 4 from J; bases not matched to a gene: 15. The DNA for the CDR3 is TGTGCCAGCAGCTCCCGGGGCCGGGACAGTTTATCCTATGGCTACACCTTC. It is translated as CASSSRGRDSLSYGYTF. The variable domain in full, completed from reference TRBV7-2 and TRBJ1-2, reads GAGVSQSPSNKVTEKGKDVELRCDPISGHTALYWYRQSLGQGLEFLIYFQGNSAPDKSGLPSDRFSAERTGGSVSTLTIQRTQQEDSAVYLCASSSRGRDSLSYGYTFGSGTRLTVV.

The chain joins TRBV24-1 to TRBJ2-7; D may be TRBD2 (5 bases). Germline CDR1 KGHDR, CDR2 SFDVKD. There are 13 residues in the CDR3. With 11 bases removed from V and 1 base from J, the gap between germline ends came to 14 bases. CDR3 loop: CASEGRTSYEQYF. CDR3 bases: TGTGCCAGTGAGGGCCGAACGTCCTACGAGCAGTACTTC.

J is TRBJ2-3 and V is TRBV2; TRBD2 is a possible D gene (6 bases). Germline V gene sequence: CDR1 SNHLY, CDR2 FYNNEI. The V end was cut by 4 bases, the J end by 0 bases, with 11 bases between. The CDR3 runs to 15 residues. CDR3 region: CASSVGGVSTDTQYF. The CDR3 region has the DNA TGTGCCAGCAGTGTTGGCGGGGTTAGCACAGATACGCAGTATTTT.

The chain employs TRBV7-2 and TRBJ1-5, with 9 bases lining up with TRBD1. In germline, CDR1 is SGHTA, CDR2 FQGNSA. The junction had 2 bases not matched to a gene; V was cut back by 3 bases and J by 5 bases. CDR3 length: 14 residues. The chain's CDR3 is CASSFGQGHQPQHF. CDR3 nucleotide sequence: TGTGCCAGCAGCTTCGGACAGGGGCATCAGCCCCAGCATTTT. Variable domain in full (rest from reference TRBV7-2 and TRBJ1-5): GAGVSQSPSNKVTEKGKDVELRCDPISGHTALYWYRQSLGQGLEFLIYFQGNSAPDKSGLPSDRFSAERTGGSVSTLTIQRTQQEDSAVYLCASSFGQGHQPQHFGDGTRLSIL.

This clone was observed a handful of times. The chain uses TRBV5-5 and TRBJ2-7, with 11 positions matching TRBD1. J was trimmed by 0 bases and V by 5 bases; bases with no gene match: 7. The germline V gene encodes CDR1 SGHKS and CDR2 YYEKEE (reference sequence). This CDR3 region has 16 residues. CDR3 residues: CASRTGTGGGSYEQYF. Here the CDR3 DNA reads TGTGCCAGCAGAACCGGGACAGGGGGTGGCTCCTACGAGCAGTACTTC.

This clone was seen only a few times. CDR3 bases: TGTGCCAGTAGTATATCCCCCAACAGGGTCTCTGAAGCTTTCTTT. As protein: CASSISPNRVSEAFF. J is TRBJ1-1 and V is TRBV19; D perhaps matches TRBD1 (6 bases). CDR1 is LNHDA and CDR2 is SQIVND in the germline V gene (reference sequence). The CDR3 is 15 residues long. V was pared by 2 bases and J by 6 bases, with 16 bases between. Combining the CDR3 with reference TRBV19 and TRBJ1-1 gives the whole variable domain DGGITQSPKYLFRKEGQNVTLSCEQNLNHDAMYWYRQDPGQGLRLIYYSQIVNDFQKGDIAEGYSVSREKKESFPLTVTSAQKNPTAFYLCASSISPNRVSEAFFGQGTRLTVV.

The chain links TRBV3-1 (or the pseudogene TRBV3-2) to TRBJ2-7, with a possible D match to TRBD1 (6 bases). The length of the CDR3 is 14 residues. Germline CDR1 LGHDT, CDR2 YNNKEL (reference sequence). V shed 0 bases and J shed 7 bases, with 13 bases lying between them. The CDR3 spells CASSQEMGANEQYF. The CDR3 nucleotides read TGTGCCAGCAGCCAAGAGATGGGGGCGAATGAGCAGTACTTC.

This clone was observed once. V gene TRBV9 combines with J gene TRBJ2-2; 7 bases are shared with TRBD2. Per germline, CDR1 SGDLS and CDR2 YYNGEE. V trimming: 4 bases; J trimming: 2 bases; junction bases outside the gene matches: 8. CDR3 length: 16 amino acids. As DNA, the CDR3 is TGTGCCAGCAGCCCCCGCAGCGGGGCTAACACCGGGGAGCTGTTTTTT. Encoded protein: CASSPRSGANTGELFF. Filled out from reference TRBV9 and TRBJ2-2, the complete variable domain reads DSGVTQTPKHLITATGQRVTLRCSPRSGDLSVYWYQQSLDQGLQFLIQYYNGEERAKGNILERFSAQQFPDLHSELNLSSLELGDSALYFCASSPRSGANTGELFFGEGSRLTVL.

The chain couples TRBV3-1 (or the pseudogene TRBV3-2) to TRBJ2-5; TRBD1 might be the D (5 bases). The V gene's germline CDR1 is LGHDT and CDR2 YNNKEL (reference sequence). The CDR3 loop spans 14 amino acids. V was cut by 4 bases and J by 5 bases, with 14 bases left in between. The DNA of the CDR3 is TGTGCCAGCAGCCTTACCGGACACACTGAGACCCAGTACTTC. Its protein product is CASSLTGHTETQYF.

The genes are TRBV6-5 and TRBJ2-1; D might be TRBD2 (7 bases). CDR3 size: 13 residues. V lost 11 bases and J lost 1, with 12 bases in between. Germline loops: CDR1 MNHEY, CDR2 SVGAGI. CDR3 sequence (DNA): TGTGCCGGGGGGAGGGGGTCCTACAATGAGCAGTTCTTC. Its protein product is CAGGRGSYNEQFF.

This clone was picked up one time. V is TRBV6-5 and J is TRBJ1-1; 10 positions agree with TRBD1. Germline V CDR1 and CDR2: MNHEY, SVGAGI. V lost 6 bases and J lost 8; bases outside the gene matches: 6. The CDR3 spans 13 residues. CDR3 nucleotides: TGTGCCAGCAGCGAGACAGGGGGCCTAGAAGCTTTCTTT. Translating gives CASSETGGLEAFF.

CDR3 region: CASSPSGASGGGEQFF. CDR3 DNA sequence: TGTGCCAGCAGCCCCAGCGGGGCTAGCGGGGGAGGGGAGCAGTTCTTC. This rearrangement joins TRBV28 to TRBJ2-1; 10 bases are a match to TRBD2. The CDR3 loop spans 16 amino acids. Germline values: CDR1 MDHEN, CDR2 SYDVKM. Trimming removed 6 bases from V and 10 bases from J; junction bases left unmatched: 15. The variable domain in full, completed from reference TRBV28 and TRBJ2-1, reads DVKVTQSSRYLVKRTGEKVFLECVQDMDHENMFWYRQDPGLGLRLIYFSYDVKMKEKGDIPEGYSVSREKKERFSLILESASTNQTSMYLCASSPSGASGGGEQFFGPGTRLTVL.